These 9 T cell receptor beta chains were all obtained from the same sample, sequenced in a study of identical twins. From the 5' RACE reads, TCRdb called clonotypes with MiXCR, one entry per CDR3 protein. The profile covers some 1,700,000 distinct CDR3 sequences, with 25% to 35% appearing a single time and less than 0.35% taken by the ten largest. The sequencing sample was made of cord blood. The receptor set was obtained from a newborn girl in good health.

The chain carries TRBV3-1 and TRBJ2-3; tentative D call: TRBD2 (5 bases). The length of the CDR3 is 15 residues. Deletions cut 5 bases from V and 2 bases from J, with 14 bases between. Germline V lookup: CDR1 LGHDT, CDR2 YNNKEL (reference sequence). The CDR3 DNA reads TGTGCCAGCAGCACACGATCTAGCTCCACAGATACGCAGTATTTT. The encoded protein is CASSTRSSSTDTQYF.

This clonotype was seen a handful of times. V is TRBV20-1 and J is TRBJ2-1, with a possible D match to TRBD2 (5 bases). Trimming removed 0 bases at V and 0 bases at J, with 15 bases between. The CDR3 runs to 17 residues. Germline V gene lookup returns CDR1 DFQATT and CDR2 SNEGSKA (reference sequence). The CDR3 coding sequence is TGCAGTGCTAGAGATAATACTAGGTTCAGCTCCTACAATGAGCAGTTCTTC. Its protein product is CSARDNTRFSSYNEQFF.

This clonotype was detected ten times or more. The chain employs TRBV10-3 and TRBJ2-5; TRBD2 might be the D (5 bases). The J call is in doubt because the DNA end fits TRBJ2-7 better. CDR3 size: 14 residues. Germline V lookup: CDR1 ENHRY, CDR2 SYGVKD. CDR3 nucleotides: TGTGCCATCAGTGAGTCGGCTCCTGAGGGCGAGCAGTACTTC. It yields the protein CAISESAPEGEQYF.

This chain uses TRBV5-1 with TRBJ2-3, with TRBD2 matching over 10 bases. V was pared by 1 base and J by 0 bases, with 8 bases of the junction left unmatched. Germline lookup yields CDR1 SGHRS and CDR2 YFSETQ. This CDR3 contains 18 residues. CDR3 nucleotides: TGCGCCAGCAGCTTGTTCGGACTAGCGGAGCCTAGCACAGATACGCAGTATTTT. Amino acids: CASSLFGLAEPSTDTQYF.

The sample holds one count of this clonotype. The chain links TRBV5-4 to TRBJ2-2; the D is unclear. The CDR3 runs 12 residues. From germline, CDR1 is SGHNT and CDR2 YYREEE (reference sequence). The germline V and J ends were trimmed by 4 bases and 8 bases, with 9 bases remaining between them. CDR3 coding DNA: TGTGCCAGCAGCGACGCCAGGGGGGAGCTGTTTTTT. Translating it yields CASSDARGELFF.

The chain combines TRBV6-5 with TRBJ2-7, with D perhaps matching TRBD1 (5 bases). Germline CDR1 and CDR2: MNHEY and SVGAGI. The CDR3 sequence is 15 residues long. V gave up 2 bases and J gave up 3 bases, with 14 bases separating them. CDR3 sequence (DNA): TGTGCCAGCAGTTACAGGGGATGGCCCGACTACGAGCAGTACTTC. Residues: CASSYRGWPDYEQYF.

Notes on this clonotype: A read error may account for a junction end that differs from germline. The chain is built from TRBV20-1 and TRBJ1-2; 7 bases align to TRBD1. The CDR3 consists of 16 residues. Germline CDR1 DFQATT, CDR2 SNEGSKA (reference sequence). The CDR3 DNA reads as TGCAGTGCTGGACTCTCCAGAACACAGGGGAGGAATGGCTACGCCTTC. Translating gives CSAGLSRTQGRNGYAF.

V gene TRBV29-1 combines with J gene TRBJ2-1; a possible D gene is TRBD1 (7 bases). V lost 4 bases and J lost 7, with 20 bases in between. There are 15 residues in the CDR3. Germline V gene lookup returns CDR1 SQVTM and CDR2 ANQGSEA. The CDR3 coding sequence is TGCAGCGTTGTGTTTCTCAGGGGGGCGGGGAATGAGCAGTTCTTC. Encoded protein: CSVVFLRGAGNEQFF.

The table lists this clonotype with a few counts. The chain has TRBV2 and TRBJ2-7, with D maybe TRBD2 (5 bases). Between the trimmed V and J ends, which lost 1 base and 0 bases, there was a span of 13 bases. The CDR3 has 16 amino acids. Per the germline V gene, CDR1 is SNHLY and CDR2 is FYNNEI. The CDR3 sequence: CASSEVVLGSSYEQYF. In nucleotides, the CDR3 is TGTGCCAGCAGTGAAGTAGTGCTAGGGAGCTCCTACGAGCAGTACTTC.